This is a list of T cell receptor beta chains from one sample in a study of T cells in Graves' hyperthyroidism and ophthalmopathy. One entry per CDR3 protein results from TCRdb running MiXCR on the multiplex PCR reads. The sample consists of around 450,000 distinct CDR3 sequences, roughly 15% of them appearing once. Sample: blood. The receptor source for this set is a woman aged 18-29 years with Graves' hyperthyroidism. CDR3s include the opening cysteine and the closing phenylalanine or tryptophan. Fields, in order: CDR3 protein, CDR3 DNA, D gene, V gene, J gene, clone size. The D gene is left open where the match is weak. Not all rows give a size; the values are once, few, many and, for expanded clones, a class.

cdr3_aa: CSARDFGGRMESDTQYF
cdr3_nt: TGCAGTGCTAGAGATTTCGGCGGGAGGATGGAGTCAGATACGCAGTATTTT
d_call: TRBD2
v_call: TRBV20-1
j_call: TRBJ2-3
clone_size: many

cdr3_aa: CASSLGRAGAYEQYF
cdr3_nt: TGTGCCAGCAGCTTGGGGCGAGCGGGGGCCTACGAGCAGTACTTC
d_call: TRBD2
v_call: TRBV28
j_call: TRBJ2-7
clone_size: many

cdr3_aa: CASSTDRGISPLHF
cdr3_nt: TGTGCCAGCAGCACTGACAGGGGGATTTCACCCCTCCACTTT
d_call: TRBD1
v_call: TRBV9
j_call: TRBJ1-6
clone_size: many

cdr3_aa: CSAKTGAGANVLTF
cdr3_nt: TGCAGCGCCAAAACGGGTGCTGGGGCCAACGTCCTGACTTTC
d_call: -
v_call: TRBV29-1
j_call: TRBJ2-6
clone_size: few

cdr3_aa: CASSSMGQAGRYEQYF
cdr3_nt: TGTGCCAGCAGTTCTATGGGACAGGCGGGTAGGTACGAGCAGTACTTC
d_call: TRBD1
v_call: TRBV28
j_call: TRBJ2-7
clone_size: many

cdr3_aa: CASSPRTESYTDTQYF
cdr3_nt: TGTGCCAGCAGCCCCCGGACAGAGAGCTACACAGATACGCAGTATTTT
d_call: -
v_call: TRBV7-2
j_call: TRBJ2-3
clone_size: many

cdr3_aa: CASRATGRNTEAFF
cdr3_nt: TGTGCCAGCAGGGCGACGGGGAGGAACACTGAAGCTTTCTTT
d_call: -
v_call: TRBV27
j_call: TRBJ1-1
clone_size: few

cdr3_aa: CASIPSGRINEQFF
cdr3_nt: TGTGCCAGCATTCCTAGCGGCCGAATCAATGAGCAGTTCTTC
d_call: TRBD2
v_call: TRBV28
j_call: TRBJ2-1
clone_size: many

cdr3_aa: CASSSPGPGINEKLFF
cdr3_nt: TGTGCCAGCAGTTCCCCGGGACCGGGGATTAATGAAAAACTGTTTTTT
d_call: -
v_call: TRBV28
j_call: TRBJ1-4
clone_size: many

cdr3_aa: CSAVTISRYNEQYF
cdr3_nt: TGCAGCGCCGTGACTATCAGTAGGTACAATGAGCAGTACTTC
d_call: -
v_call: TRBV29-1
j_call: TRBJ2-7
clone_size: -

cdr3_aa: CASSDSVGQYF
cdr3_nt: TGTGCCAGCAGCGATTCGGTGGGGCAGTACTTC
d_call: -
v_call: TRBV11-3
j_call: TRBJ2-7
clone_size: -

cdr3_aa: CSARARATYEQYF
cdr3_nt: TGCAGTGCTAGAGCCCGGGCCACCTACGAGCAGTACTTC
d_call: -
v_call: TRBV20-1
j_call: TRBJ2-7
clone_size: many

cdr3_aa: CASTLPGLAGVSGVYEQFF
cdr3_nt: TGTGCCAGCACCTTACCGGGACTAGCGGGAGTGTCGGGAGTCTATGAGCAGTTCTTC
d_call: TRBD2
v_call: TRBV2
j_call: TRBJ2-1
clone_size: many

cdr3_aa: CASSPGQEYEQYF
cdr3_nt: TGTGCCAGCAGTCCCGGACAGGAATACGAGCAGTACTTC
d_call: TRBD1
v_call: TRBV12-3/TRBV12-4
j_call: TRBJ2-7
clone_size: many

cdr3_aa: CASSSRGERDSSSYEQYF
cdr3_nt: TGTGCCAGCAGCTCGAGAGGAGAACGGGACAGTAGCTCCTACGAGCAGTACTTC
d_call: TRBD1
v_call: TRBV13
j_call: TRBJ2-7
clone_size: -

cdr3_aa: CASSFGGNNEQFF
cdr3_nt: TGCGCCAGCAGCTTTGGGGGGAACAATGAGCAGTTCTTC
d_call: -
v_call: TRBV5-1
j_call: TRBJ2-1
clone_size: many

cdr3_aa: CATSDPSGTGGQETQYF
cdr3_nt: TGTGCCACCAGTGACCCTTCCGGGACAGGGGGGCAAGAGACCCAGTACTTC
d_call: TRBD1
v_call: TRBV24-1
j_call: TRBJ2-5
clone_size: -

cdr3_aa: CSARLAGGRDEQFF
cdr3_nt: TGCAGTGCTCGACTAGCGGGAGGGCGGGATGAGCAGTTCTTC
d_call: TRBD2
v_call: TRBV20-1
j_call: TRBJ2-1
clone_size: -

cdr3_aa: CASSLPDWRTGELFF
cdr3_nt: TGTGCCAGCAGTTTACCCGATTGGAGGACCGGGGAGCTGTTTTTT
d_call: -
v_call: TRBV28
j_call: TRBJ2-2
clone_size: many

cdr3_aa: CASSEFSTASGIKIAKNIQYF
cdr3_nt: TGTGCCAGCAGTGAGTTCTCTACGGCTAGCGGAATAAAGATAGCCAAAAACATTCAGTACTTC
d_call: TRBD2
v_call: TRBV2
j_call: TRBJ2-4
clone_size: many

cdr3_aa: CASTESGLAGTNEQYF
cdr3_nt: TGTGCCAGCACCGAATCGGGACTAGCGGGGACCAACGAGCAGTACTTC
d_call: TRBD2
v_call: TRBV28
j_call: TRBJ2-7
clone_size: many

cdr3_aa: CASSVGSGIGGELFF
cdr3_nt: TGTGCCAGCAGCGTAGGTTCCGGAATCGGCGGGGAGCTGTTTTTT
d_call: -
v_call: TRBV9
j_call: TRBJ2-2
clone_size: -

cdr3_aa: CSVGQLLANYGYTF
cdr3_nt: TGCAGCGTCGGACAGCTGTTAGCTAACTATGGCTACACCTTC
d_call: -
v_call: TRBV29-1
j_call: TRBJ1-2
clone_size: many

cdr3_aa: CASSWTALRSNEQYF
cdr3_nt: TGTGCCAGCAGTTGGACTGCCCTCCGGAGTAACGAGCAGTACTTC
d_call: -
v_call: TRBV6-1
j_call: TRBJ2-7
clone_size: many

cdr3_aa: CASSLEWGGRYNEQFF
cdr3_nt: TGTGCCAGCAGCCTAGAGTGGGGCGGGAGATACAATGAGCAGTTCTTC
d_call: TRBD2
v_call: TRBV11-2
j_call: TRBJ2-1
clone_size: many

cdr3_aa: CASNTAPYEQYF
cdr3_nt: TGTGCCAGCAACACGGCCCCCTACGAGCAGTACTTC
d_call: -
v_call: TRBV11-2
j_call: TRBJ2-7
clone_size: few

cdr3_aa: CASVQGLAGVNEQFF
cdr3_nt: TGTGCCAGTGTCCAGGGACTAGCGGGAGTCAATGAGCAGTTCTTC
d_call: TRBD2
v_call: TRBV6-1
j_call: TRBJ2-1
clone_size: -

cdr3_aa: CASSGGTRAEQYF
cdr3_nt: TGTGCCAGCAGTGGGGGGACTAGGGCCGAGCAGTACTTC
d_call: TRBD2
v_call: TRBV12-3/TRBV12-4
j_call: TRBJ2-7
clone_size: many

cdr3_aa: CASSQGDRSYEQYF
cdr3_nt: TGCGCCAGCAGCCAAGGGGACAGATCCTACGAGCAGTACTTC
d_call: TRBD1
v_call: TRBV4-1
j_call: TRBJ2-7
clone_size: -

cdr3_aa: CSARERRDTYNSPLHF
cdr3_nt: TGCAGTGCTAGAGAACGCCGGGACACCTATAATTCACCCCTCCACTTT
d_call: -
v_call: TRBV20-1
j_call: TRBJ1-6
clone_size: -

cdr3_aa: CASSQVRDAVVGYTF
cdr3_nt: TGTGCCAGCAGCCAGGTACGGGACGCTGTGGTTGGCTACACCTTC
d_call: -
v_call: TRBV5-5
j_call: TRBJ1-2
clone_size: few

cdr3_aa: CASSDQLAGVVETQYF
cdr3_nt: TGTGCCAGCAGCGACCAACTAGCGGGAGTGGTAGAGACCCAGTACTTC
d_call: TRBD2
v_call: TRBV9
j_call: TRBJ2-5
clone_size: few

cdr3_aa: CATSRDLGVNQPQHF
cdr3_nt: TGTGCCACCAGCAGAGATCTCGGGGTCAATCAGCCCCAGCATTTT
d_call: -
v_call: TRBV15
j_call: TRBJ1-5
clone_size: few

cdr3_aa: CSASGTGKETQYF
cdr3_nt: TGCAGTGCCAGTGGGACAGGAAAGGAGACCCAGTACTTC
d_call: TRBD1
v_call: TRBV20-1
j_call: TRBJ2-5
clone_size: many

cdr3_aa: CASSWGSMGIGQPQHF
cdr3_nt: TGTGCCAGCAGTTGGGGGTCTATGGGAATTGGACAGCCCCAGCATTTT
d_call: -
v_call: TRBV28
j_call: TRBJ1-5
clone_size: many

cdr3_aa: CSAIQGRDTQYF
cdr3_nt: TGCAGTGCTATTCAGGGGAGAGATACGCAGTATTTT
d_call: -
v_call: TRBV20-1
j_call: TRBJ2-3
clone_size: -

cdr3_aa: CASSQVRLLRPVETQYF
cdr3_nt: TGTGCCAGCAGCCAAGTGCGGCTTCTAAGGCCCGTTGAGACCCAGTACTTC
d_call: -
v_call: TRBV14
j_call: TRBJ2-5
clone_size: -

cdr3_aa: CASSTFPLAESSYNEQFF
cdr3_nt: TGTGCCAGTAGTACCTTCCCGCTCGCCGAAAGCTCCTACAATGAGCAGTTCTTC
d_call: -
v_call: TRBV19
j_call: TRBJ2-1
clone_size: few